This T cell receptor (beta chain) was identified in a study of shared clonotypes between healthy human individuals. Whole-study findings and limits: Sampling covered blood only; tissue repertoires likely differ.

With respect to this clone: As yet, its antigen is unknown.

The material for each subset, its genomic DNA, was split evenly across several immunoSEQ plates. Repertoires were generated with immunoSEQ multiplex PCR, while TCRdb's copy carries only in-frame clones and drops some. The sample contains approximately 2.3 million clones, approximately 95% of which appear only once. The specimen was naive CD4+ T cells from PBMCs. Subset given: CD45RA+ positively selected. This sequence originates from a man younger than 30 in good health. Some clones in this sample may be carry-over from other donors' samples.

CDR3 sequence (DNA): TGTGCCAGCAGTCCGGCTTTCGGCTACACCTTC. Translation: CASSPAFGYTF. The J gene is TRBJ1-2, the V gene TRBV6-1; D gene ambiguous. V lost 5 bases and J lost 8, with 9 bases in between. Germline CDR1 is MNHNS and CDR2 is SASEGT. This CDR3 has 11 amino acids.